Below, one TCR beta chain is given with its context. The data originate from a study of long-term antiretroviral therapy in people with HIV. The V and J ends lost 0 bases and 7 bases respectively, with 12 bases between them. CDR3 length: 14 amino acids. Looked up from germline, CDR1 is MGHRA and CDR2 is YSYEKL. Assay version v3.0 of immunoSEQ was used, and it was run at survey level. Measured with immunoSEQ multiplex PCR; TCRdb has only the in-frame clones, and not every one. Of fewer than 25,000 clones listed, over 65% are singletons. This clonotype was sampled from a man aged 30 to 45 with HIV. The chain joins TRBV4-1 to TRBJ1-2, with D possibly TRBD1 on 6 matching bases. Sequenced material: unsorted PBMCs, taken 4.4 years after starting antiretroviral therapy. The CDR3 spells CASSQEPQGRGYTF. In DNA, the CDR3 is TGCGCCAGCAGCCAAGAACCACAGGGACGTGGCTACACCTTC.